One and the same sample provided the 31 T cell receptor beta chains below, sequenced in a study of blood T cell repertoires in COVID-19. TCRdb keeps only in-frame clones here, not all; method: immunoSEQ multiplex PCR. The data show a few hundred thousand clones, around 90% seen once. Sequencing used peripheral blood. These receptor sequences come from a woman in her forties or fifties with COVID-19, enrolled during active disease.

This chain links TRBV28 with TRBJ2-6, with 7 bases identical to TRBD1. Unmatched junction bases numbered 12, after V lost 5 bases and J lost 2 bases. Germline CDR1 MDHEN, CDR2 SYDVKM. The CDR3 is made up of 18 amino acids. The CDR3, as DNA: TGTGCCAGCAGTGAGATCACAGGGGTAGGGGCTGGGGCCAACGTCCTGACTTTC. Its translation is CASSEITGVGAGANVLTF.

This chain joins TRBV6-6 and TRBJ2-7; a possible D gene is TRBD2 (6 bases). Trimming cost V 4 bases and J 0 bases, with 10 bases left between them. The CDR3 length is 14 residues. Germline-derived CDR1 and CDR2 are MNHNY and SVGAGI (reference sequence). The CDR3 protein is CASSSQTSSYEQYF. The CDR3 region has the DNA TGTGCCAGCAGTTCGCAGACTAGCTCCTACGAGCAGTACTTC.

This clone was recorded once. The chain couples TRBV29-1 to TRBJ1-4; D might be TRBD1 (6 bases). The CDR3 consists of 12 residues. The V gene's germline CDR1 is SQVTM and CDR2 ANQGSEA. Trimming pared 4 bases from V and 7 bases from J, leaving 10 bases between. CDR3 protein: CSVVGGAEKLFF. The DNA of the CDR3 is TGCAGCGTTGTGGGGGGGGCTGAAAAACTGTTTTTT.

The chain employs TRBV5-1 and TRBJ1-2; 7 bases are a match to TRBD1. V gave up 4 bases and J gave up 8 bases; unmatched junction bases: 8. The CDR3 runs to 13 residues. Germline lookup yields CDR1 SGHRS and CDR2 YFSETQ. CDR3 DNA sequence: TGCGCCAGCAGCCCCCTGACAGGGAACGGCTACACCTTC. It codes for CASSPLTGNGYTF.

The chain is built from TRBV4-2 and TRBJ2-7, with TRBD1 matching over 11 bases. The CDR3 sequence is 15 residues long. Germline V CDR1 and CDR2: LGHNA, YNFKEQ. V shed 4 bases, J shed 0 bases, and the junction held 2 bases outside the gene matches. This CDR3 reads CASSPGTGGSYEQYF. In nucleotides, the CDR3 is TGTGCCAGCAGCCCCGGGACAGGGGGCTCCTACGAGCAGTACTTC.

CDR3 sequence reads: CASSQAGENTEAFF. In DNA, the CDR3 is TGTGCCAGCAGCCAAGCAGGGGAGAACACTGAAGCTTTCTTT. This sequence joins TRBV3-1 (or the pseudogene TRBV3-2) and TRBJ1-1, with D possibly matching TRBD1 (6 bases). CDR1 and CDR2 (germline): LGHDT, YNNKEL (reference sequence). The V gene lost 1 base and the J gene lost 1 base, with 7 bases spanning the gap. This CDR3 has 14 residues.

J is TRBJ1-1 and V is TRBV2, with D perhaps matching TRBD1 (6 bases). Trimming left V 7 bases short and J 2 bases short, with 14 bases between. The CDR3 is 14 amino acids. CDR1 is SNHLY, CDR2 FYNNEI, per germline. CDR3: CASNKGGENTEAFF. The CDR3 DNA reads TGTGCCAGCAATAAGGGGGGGGAAAACACTGAAGCTTTCTTT.

The chain has TRBV2 and TRBJ2-2; D not certain. The V and J ends lost 3 bases and 4 bases respectively, with 15 bases between them. Per the germline V gene, CDR1 is SNHLY and CDR2 is FYNNEI. CDR3 size: 16 residues. CDR3 sequence (DNA): TGTGCCAGCAGTGATCTTAACAGCCAAGGCACCGGGGAGCTGTTTTTT. This sequence encodes CASSDLNSQGTGELFF.

This chain links TRBV6-1 with TRBJ2-7; possibly TRBD2 for D (5 bases). The CDR3 runs 15 residues. Trimming took 0 bases from V and 2 from J, leaving 11 bases between them. The V gene's germline CDR1 is MNHNS and CDR2 SASEGT. This CDR3 is CASSEALSGTYEQYF. The CDR3 coding sequence is TGTGCCAGCAGTGAAGCGCTCTCGGGAACCTACGAGCAGTACTTC.

The chain recombines TRBV3-1 (or the pseudogene TRBV3-2) with TRBJ1-3; no reliable D call. The V and J ends lost 0 bases and 1 base respectively, with 4 bases between them. The CDR3 sequence is 14 residues long. Germline-derived CDR1 and CDR2 are LGHDT and YNNKEL (reference sequence). Written as DNA, the CDR3 is TGTGCCAGCAGCCAAGACAGGTCTGGAAACACCATATATTTT. Its translation: CASSQDRSGNTIYF.

The chain is built from TRBV18 and TRBJ2-1; 15 nucleotides agree with TRBD2. After removal of 5 bases from V and 8 bases from J, the junction contained 10 bases not matched to a gene. The CDR3 loop spans 17 amino acids. The germline V gene has CDR1 KGHSH and CDR2 LQKENI. The CDR3 sequence is CASSTTWTSGRADEQFF. In DNA, the CDR3 is TGTGCCAGCTCAACCACTTGGACTAGCGGGAGGGCAGATGAGCAGTTCTTC.

V and J are TRBV2 and TRBJ2-7; 9 bases line up with TRBD2. The CDR3 has 15 residues. J was trimmed by 2 bases and V by 6 bases; bases with no gene match: 8. CDR1 is SNHLY, CDR2 FYNNEI, per germline. The DNA for the CDR3 is TGTGCCAGCAGAAAGACAGCGGGAGGTACCTACGAGCAGTACTTC. Translated: CASRKTAGGTYEQYF.

The V and J genes are TRBV11-2 and TRBJ2-3; 7 bases are shared with TRBD2. CDR1 and CDR2 from the germline V gene are SGHAT and FQNNGV. The CDR3 spans 16 residues. The J segment lost 0 bases and the V segment lost 0 bases, leaving 3 bases of the junction unmatched. CDR3 residues: CASSLDGRTSTDTQYF. The CDR3 DNA reads TGTGCCAGCAGCTTAGACGGGAGGACTAGCACAGATACGCAGTATTTT.

V gene TRBV5-4 combines with J gene TRBJ2-7; the D gene is possibly TRBD1 (6 bases). The germline V gene encodes CDR1 SGHNT and CDR2 YYREEE (reference sequence). V dropped 0 bases and J dropped 4 bases, with 8 bases sitting between them. The CDR3 covers 13 residues. The CDR3 here is CASSLGGQYEQYF. CDR3 coding DNA: TGTGCCAGCAGCTTGGGGGGGCAGTACGAGCAGTACTTC. Combining the CDR3 with reference TRBV5-4 and TRBJ2-7 gives the whole variable domain ETGVTQSPTHLIKTRGQQVTLRCSSQSGHNTVSWYQQALGQGPQFIFQYYREEENGRGNFPPRFSGLQFPNYSSELNVNALELDDSALYLCASSLGGQYEQYFGPGTRLTVT.

The CDR3 is CASSPRTAYNEQFF. The CDR3 nucleotides are TGTGCCAGCAGTCCGCGGACAGCTTACAATGAGCAGTTCTTC. The chain couples TRBV27 to TRBJ2-1; D possibly corresponds to TRBD1 (6 bases). Germline V gives CDR1 MNHEY, CDR2 SMNVEV (reference sequence). The CDR3 contains 14 residues. The V end was cut by 5 bases, the J end by 4 bases, with 12 bases between.

The CDR3 region has the DNA TGTGCCAGCAGCTTAGGGGGTGCAGGGGGCCTTCAGCCCCAGCATTTT. This codes for CASSLGGAGGLQPQHF. This chain connects TRBV11-2 to TRBJ1-5; TRBD1 agrees at 8 bases. Germline V lookup: CDR1 SGHAT, CDR2 FQNNGV. V lost 1 base to trimming and J lost 6 bases; unmatched junction nucleotides: 8. The CDR3 has 16 residues.

The chain uses TRBV19 and TRBJ1-4; D uncertain. Germline lookup yields CDR1 LNHDA and CDR2 SQIVND (reference sequence). The CDR3 spans 13 residues. V lost 2 bases, J lost 4 bases, and 5 bases lay in between. The CDR3 here is CASSILSNEKLFF. The CDR3 DNA sequence: TGTGCCAGTAGTATACTAAGTAATGAAAAACTGTTTTTT. The whole variable domain, filled in from reference TRBV19 and TRBJ1-4, reads DGGITQSPKYLFRKEGQNVTLSCEQNLNHDAMYWYRQDPGQGLRLIYYSQIVNDFQKGDIAEGYSVSREKKESFPLTVTSAQKNPTAFYLCASSILSNEKLFFGSGTQLSVL.

The V call is TRBV24-1, the J call TRBJ2-1, with D possibly matching TRBD2 (7 bases). This CDR3 is 16 amino acids long. Germline V lookup: CDR1 KGHDR, CDR2 SFDVKD. V lost 4 bases to trimming and J lost 10 bases, with 22 bases between them. DNA for the CDR3: TGTGCCACCAGTGACTCCCGAGGGGGGGGCCTGGGAGAGCAGTTCTTC. Its protein product is CATSDSRGGGLGEQFF.

In DNA, the CDR3 is TGTGCCAGCAGACCCGGGACAGGTTTCGGCGAGCAGTACTTC. As protein: CASRPGTGFGEQYF. V usage is TRBV28 and J usage is TRBJ2-7; 8 bases match TRBD1. The V segment lost 6 bases and the J segment 6 bases; nucleotides outside the gene matches: 10. The V gene's germline CDR1 is MDHEN and CDR2 SYDVKM. There are 14 residues in the CDR3.

This clone was counted a few times. This chain uses TRBV20-1 with TRBJ2-7; D tentatively reads TRBD1 or TRBD2 (5 bases each). V was pared by 3 bases and J by 3 bases, with 9 bases between. The germline V gene has CDR1 DFQATT and CDR2 SNEGSKA (reference sequence). The CDR3 loop spans 12 amino acids. CDR3 nucleotide sequence: TGCAGTGCTAGTGAGGGGCTCTACGAGCAGTACTTC. As protein: CSASEGLYEQYF.

This chain links TRBV19 with TRBJ1-2, with 9 bases fitting TRBD1. Germline V gene data show CDR1 as LNHDA and CDR2 as SQIVND (reference sequence). The CDR3 extends over 20 amino acids. Losses at the gene ends were 8 bases for V and 0 bases for J; bases not matched to a gene: 22. The CDR3 coding sequence is TGTGCCAGTCGACACAATTATGGAAGACAGGGGGAAGCTACTAACTATGGCTACACCTTC. It is translated as CASRHNYGRQGEATNYGYTF.

This clone was counted between two and nine times. V usage is TRBV13 and J usage is TRBJ2-1; tentatively, D is TRBD2 (6 bases). Germline V gene lookup returns CDR1 PRHDT and CDR2 FYEKMQ (reference sequence). The length of the CDR3 is 15 residues. Trimming cost V 7 bases and J 2 bases, with 15 bases left between them. CDR3 residues: CASKIIGSPYNEQFF. Written as DNA, the CDR3 is TGTGCCAGCAAGATAATCGGGAGCCCCTACAATGAGCAGTTCTTC. The full variable domain, its missing parts supplied by reference TRBV13 and TRBJ2-1, is AAGVIQSPRHLIKEKRETATLKCYPIPRHDTVYWYQQGPGQDPQFLISFYEKMQSDKGSIPDRFSAQQFSDYHSELNMSSLELGDSALYFCASKIIGSPYNEQFFGPGTRLTVL.

The chain couples TRBV9 to TRBJ2-3, with 11 nucleotides matching TRBD2. The CDR3 consists of 15 residues. The junction had 4 bases not matched to a gene; V was cut back by 2 bases and J by 5 bases. Germline V gene data show CDR1 as SGDLS and CDR2 as YYNGEE. CDR3: CASSVSGRAIDTQYF. For the CDR3, the DNA is TGTGCCAGCAGCGTTAGCGGGAGGGCGATAGATACGCAGTATTTT.

V and J are TRBV7-2 and TRBJ1-2; 8 nucleotides line up with TRBD1. Germline loops: CDR1 SGHTA, CDR2 FQGNSA. The CDR3 covers 14 residues. Trimming cost V 5 bases and J 8 bases; bases outside gene matches: 10. CDR3 nucleotide sequence: TGTGCCAGCAGCAACACAGGGGGTCCTTCGGGCTACACCTTC. It is translated as CASSNTGGPSGYTF.

The rearrangement links TRBV9 to TRBJ2-1; 7 bases are a match to TRBD2. J gave up 5 bases and V 3 bases, and 11 bases lay outside the gene matches. The CDR3 length is 16 residues. The V gene's germline CDR1 is SGDLS and CDR2 YYNGEE. The DNA of the CDR3 is TGTGCCAGCAGCGCCCCACCTGCGGGAGCTAACAATGAGCAGTTCTTC. Translation gives CASSAPPAGANNEQFF.

The chain recombines TRBV7-8 with TRBJ1-1, with 7 bases aligning to TRBD1. V gave up 4 bases and J gave up 0 bases; unmatched junction bases: 5. Germline CDR1 is SGHVS and CDR2 is FQNEAQ. The CDR3 contains 15 residues. The CDR3 reads CASSSLTGMNTEAFF. The CDR3 DNA reads TGTGCCAGCAGCTCACTGACAGGGATGAACACTGAAGCTTTCTTT.

This rearrangement joins TRBV29-1 to TRBJ2-5; 12 bases are a match to TRBD2. CDR1 SQVTM and CDR2 ANQGSEA come from the germline V gene. Trimming cost V 3 bases and J 14 bases; bases outside gene matches: 13. The CDR3 totals 14 residues. The CDR3 DNA reads as TGCAGCGTTGAGACTAGCGGGAGAAATATGTTGGTTTACTTC. Translation: CSVETSGRNMLVYF. The full variable domain, rest sourced from reference TRBV29-1 and TRBJ2-5, is SAVISQKPSRDICQRGTSLTIQCQVDSQVTMMFWYRQQPGQSLTLIATANQGSEATYESGFVIDKFPISRPNLTFSTLTVSNMSPEDSSIYLCSVETSGRNMLVYFGPGTRLLVL.

The chain recombines TRBV27 with TRBJ1-1, with D perhaps matching TRBD1 (6 bases). Germline V gene data show CDR1 as MNHEY and CDR2 as SMNVEV (reference sequence). The V gene lost 3 bases and the J gene lost 10 bases, with 18 bases spanning the gap. The CDR3 runs 14 residues. CDR3 sequence reads: CASSFMPGAFRAFF. The CDR3 DNA is TGTGCCAGCAGTTTTATGCCAGGGGCCTTTCGAGCTTTCTTT.

This sequence joins TRBV19 and TRBJ2-1, with 9 bases identical to TRBD1. There are 15 residues in the CDR3. The trim removed 5 bases at V and 0 bases at J, leaving 2 bases unmatched. In germline, CDR1 is LNHDA, CDR2 SQIVND (reference sequence). The CDR3: CASSPTGGSYNEQFF. In nucleotides, the CDR3 is TGTGCCAGTAGTCCGACAGGGGGCTCCTACAATGAGCAGTTCTTC.

The chain links TRBV6-1 to TRBJ1-2; 8 nucleotides align to TRBD1. V lost 2 bases, J lost 4 bases, and 3 bases stayed unmatched. CDR3 length: 14 residues. Germline V gene data show CDR1 as MNHNS and CDR2 as SASEGT. CDR3 in DNA: TGTGCCAGCAGTGAAATCAGGGGGCCCTATGGCTACACCTTC. This codes for CASSEIRGPYGYTF.

This clone was observed once. The rearrangement links TRBV30 to TRBJ2-7, with 10 bases matching TRBD2. Looked up from germline, CDR1 is GTSNPN and CDR2 is SVGIG (reference sequence). This CDR3 has 14 amino acids. Germline trimming cut 2 bases from V and 4 bases from J; bases unmatched to any gene: 5. CDR3 in DNA: TGTGCCTGGAGTTTCGGTAGCGGGAGGTACGAGCAGTACTTC. It translates to CAWSFGSGRYEQYF.